These T cell receptor beta chains were read from a single sample in a study of blood T cell repertoires in COVID-19. Produced via immunoSEQ multiplex PCR; TCRdb's table is partial and in-frame only. This sample carries fewer than 250,000 clones, 65% to 90% of them seen once, and the ten largest clones take approximately 7.4%. Specimen: peripheral blood. These receptors all come from a woman aged 45-65 years with acute or convalescent COVID-19. CDR3s include the opening cysteine and the closing phenylalanine or tryptophan. A D gene is named only where the DNA matches it firmly. Some rows mark clone size as missing; the rest say once, few, many or name a class of expanded clone.

clone size,D gene,J gene,V gene,CDR3 protein,CDR3 DNA
-,-,TRBJ2-7,TRBV5-1,CASSLGSGAQNTYEQYF,TGCGCCAGCAGCTTGGGATCAGGGGCACAGAACACCTACGAGCAGTACTTC
-,TRBD2,TRBJ2-7,TRBV30,CALRGGLEQYF,TGTGCCTTGCGGGGGGGCCTGGAGCAGTACTTC
few,-,TRBJ1-4,TRBV7-9,CASRAKNRVNEKLFF,TGTGCCAGCAGAGCCAAGAACCGGGTAAATGAAAAACTGTTTTTT
-,-,TRBJ1-4,TRBV27,CASSPVRPGEKLFF,TGTGCCAGCAGCCCGGTGCGCCCAGGTGAAAAACTGTTTTTT
-,-,TRBJ1-4,TRBV7-2,CASSPGREEKLFF,TGTGCCAGCAGCCCAGGCCGAGAGGAAAAACTGTTTTTT
-,-,TRBJ1-3,TRBV18,CASSPQGSGNTIYF,TGTGCCAGCTCACCGCAGGGATCTGGAAACACCATATATTTT
-,-,TRBJ1-1,TRBV19,CASSYRVDPEAFF,TGTGCCAGTAGTTACAGGGTGGACCCTGAAGCTTTCTTT
few,-,TRBJ1-2,TRBV27,CASSLSLGVGGYTF,TGTGCCAGCAGTTTATCCCTAGGGGTTGGAGGCTACACCTTC
-,TRBD1,TRBJ2-2,TRBV29-1,CSARTGQGNTGELFF,TGCAGCGCGAGGACCGGACAGGGAAACACCGGGGAGCTGTTTTTT
-,TRBD2,TRBJ2-5,TRBV5-1,CASNGGRAGETQYF,TGCGCCAGCAACGGCGGGAGGGCCGGGGAGACCCAGTACTTC
-,TRBD1,TRBJ1-2,TRBV10-1,CASSGTGDGYTF,TGCGCCAGCAGTGGGACAGGGGATGGCTACACCTTC
-,-,TRBJ1-2,TRBV5-4,CASSLEAQGANYGYTF,TGTGCCAGCAGCTTGGAAGCCCAGGGTGCCAACTATGGCTACACCTTC
-,TRBD2,TRBJ2-3,TRBV18,CASSPASGLAGATQYF,TGTGCCAGCTCACCCGCTTCGGGACTAGCGGGAGCTACGCAGTATTTT
-,TRBD1,TRBJ1-2,TRBV7-9,CASSLVGGDYGYTF,TGTGCCAGCAGCTTAGTAGGGGGCGACTATGGCTACACCTTC
-,-,TRBJ1-2,TRBV30,CAWRDSTDYGYTF,TGTGCCTGGAGAGACAGTACGGACTATGGCTACACCTTC
-,-,TRBJ2-1,TRBV3-1/TRBV3-2,CASRAVGGNEQFF,TGTGCCAGCAGGGCCGTTGGGGGGAATGAGCAGTTCTTC
-,TRBD2,TRBJ2-2,TRBV5-8,CASSKPGLVKIGELFF,TGTGCCAGCAGCAAACCGGGACTAGTTAAAATCGGGGAGCTGTTTTTT
-,-,TRBJ1-5,TRBV6-1,CASSELAAGIQHF,TGTGCCAGCAGTGAACTGGCCGCGGGCATACAGCATTTT
-,TRBD1,TRBJ2-5,TRBV7-3,CASSYSGTGQETQYF,TGTGCCAGCAGTTATTCCGGGACAGGCCAAGAGACCCAGTACTTC
few,-,TRBJ2-7,TRBV12-3/TRBV12-4,CASSFGDYEQYF,TGTGCCAGCAGTTTCGGGGACTACGAGCAGTACTTC
few,-,TRBJ2-7,TRBV14,CASSQDRRGEQYF,TGTGCCAGCAGCCAAGATCGCAGGGGCGAGCAGTACTTC
-,-,TRBJ1-6,TRBV20-1,CSASAQGSSYNSPLHF,TGCAGTGCTAGTGCCCAGGGAAGCTCCTATAATTCACCCCTCCACTTT
-,-,TRBJ1-4,TRBV12-3/TRBV12-4,CASRQTQEGELFF,TGTGCCAGCAGACAGACCCAGGAGGGAGAACTGTTTTTT